A selection of T cell receptor beta chains follows, all from one sample in a study of T-cell memory formation after mild COVID-19. TCRdb analysed the 5' RACE reads with MiXCR anew, one entry per CDR3 protein. The profile shows roughly 300,000 distinct CDR3 sequences, around 15% of them singletons. Sequenced sample: PBMCs or a T cell subset sorted from them (not recorded which). The source of these receptors is a man in his late teens or twenties who had mild COVID-19 (a few samples of this study predate the infection). Cell type and time point are not known. The CDR3 runs from the conserved cysteine through the conserved F or W. Where a row states a size, it is once, few, many or the class of an expanded clone; other rows omit it.

clone_size: few; v_call: TRBV4-1; j_call: TRBJ1-1; cdr3_aa: CASSPGQGPKAEAFF
clone_size: -; v_call: TRBV6-1; j_call: TRBJ1-2; cdr3_aa: CASSEDGFYGYTF
clone_size: few; v_call: TRBV7-2; j_call: TRBJ2-1; cdr3_aa: CASSFMSGGNEQFF
clone_size: few; v_call: TRBV27; j_call: TRBJ2-1; cdr3_aa: CASSLSPYREQFF
clone_size: few; v_call: TRBV7-2; j_call: TRBJ1-1; cdr3_aa: CASSLDWRLEAFF
clone_size: many; v_call: TRBV5-4; j_call: TRBJ1-1; cdr3_aa: CASSEDRVNTEAFF
clone_size: -; v_call: TRBV6-6; j_call: TRBJ2-7; cdr3_aa: CASSYRIGEQYF
clone_size: -; v_call: TRBV15; j_call: TRBJ2-2; cdr3_aa: CATRRSSGDTGELFF
clone_size: many; v_call: TRBV7-3; j_call: TRBJ1-1; cdr3_aa: CASSLNRDTNTEAFF
clone_size: -; v_call: TRBV5-4; j_call: TRBJ2-3; cdr3_aa: CASSQPGTSSDTQYF
clone_size: -; v_call: TRBV5-7; j_call: TRBJ2-3; cdr3_aa: CASSLSMWTSGGTSTDTQYF
clone_size: many; v_call: TRBV7-9; j_call: TRBJ1-5; cdr3_aa: CASGGQDLIQPQHF
clone_size: -; v_call: TRBV20-1; j_call: TRBJ1-2; cdr3_aa: CSASRTGIYGYTF
clone_size: -; v_call: TRBV7-9; j_call: TRBJ2-2; cdr3_aa: CASSSPGQGATGELFF
clone_size: -; v_call: TRBV20-1; j_call: TRBJ2-5; cdr3_aa: CRVAGEGETQYF
clone_size: many; v_call: TRBV20-1; j_call: TRBJ2-1; cdr3_aa: CSAPRTGTFYNEQFF
clone_size: few; v_call: TRBV12-3/TRBV12-4; j_call: TRBJ1-6; cdr3_aa: CASSSAGGRQSPLHF
clone_size: few; v_call: TRBV7-2; j_call: TRBJ2-3; cdr3_aa: CASSVGLANTDTQYF
clone_size: many; v_call: TRBV12-3/TRBV12-4; j_call: TRBJ2-7; cdr3_aa: CASRPGQGYEQYF
clone_size: many; v_call: TRBV7-2; j_call: TRBJ1-5; cdr3_aa: CASSSEGHLNQPQHF
clone_size: few; v_call: TRBV7-9; j_call: TRBJ1-3; cdr3_aa: CASSSYRDITSGNTIYF
clone_size: many; v_call: TRBV12-3/TRBV12-4; j_call: TRBJ2-5; cdr3_aa: CASTFGGPQETQYF